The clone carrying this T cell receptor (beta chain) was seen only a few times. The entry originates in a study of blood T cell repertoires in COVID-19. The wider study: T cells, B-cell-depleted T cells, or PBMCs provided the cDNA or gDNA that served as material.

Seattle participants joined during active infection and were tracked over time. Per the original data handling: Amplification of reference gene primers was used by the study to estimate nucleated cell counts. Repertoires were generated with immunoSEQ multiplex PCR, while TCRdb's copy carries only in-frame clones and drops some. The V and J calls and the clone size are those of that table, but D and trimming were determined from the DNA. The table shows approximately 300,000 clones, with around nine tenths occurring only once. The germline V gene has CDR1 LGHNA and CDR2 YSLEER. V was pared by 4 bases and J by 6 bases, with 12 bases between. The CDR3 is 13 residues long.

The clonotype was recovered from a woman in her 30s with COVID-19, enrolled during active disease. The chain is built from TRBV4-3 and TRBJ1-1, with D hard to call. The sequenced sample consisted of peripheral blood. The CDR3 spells CASSLGRASEAFF. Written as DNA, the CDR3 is TGCGCCAGCAGCCTCGGGCGGGCCTCTGAAGCTTTCTTT.